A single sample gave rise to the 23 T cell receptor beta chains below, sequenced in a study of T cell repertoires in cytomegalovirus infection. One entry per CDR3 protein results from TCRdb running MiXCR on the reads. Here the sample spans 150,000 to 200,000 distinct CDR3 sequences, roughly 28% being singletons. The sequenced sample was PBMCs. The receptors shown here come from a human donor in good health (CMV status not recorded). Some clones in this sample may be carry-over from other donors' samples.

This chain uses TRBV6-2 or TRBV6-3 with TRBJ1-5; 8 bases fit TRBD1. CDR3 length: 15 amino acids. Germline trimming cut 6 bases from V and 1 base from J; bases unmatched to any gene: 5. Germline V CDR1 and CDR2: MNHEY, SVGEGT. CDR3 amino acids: CASRRQGTSNQPQHF. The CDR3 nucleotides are TGTGCCAGCAGGCGACAGGGGACAAGCAATCAGCCCCAGCATTTT.

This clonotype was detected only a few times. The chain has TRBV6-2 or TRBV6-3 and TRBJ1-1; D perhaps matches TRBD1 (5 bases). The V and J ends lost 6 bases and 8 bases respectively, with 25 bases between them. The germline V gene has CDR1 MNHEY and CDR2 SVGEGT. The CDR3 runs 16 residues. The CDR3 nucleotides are TGTGCCAGCAGACCCACCGGGACGGCCAACGGTAGGGAAGCTTTCTTT. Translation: CASRPTGTANGREAFF.

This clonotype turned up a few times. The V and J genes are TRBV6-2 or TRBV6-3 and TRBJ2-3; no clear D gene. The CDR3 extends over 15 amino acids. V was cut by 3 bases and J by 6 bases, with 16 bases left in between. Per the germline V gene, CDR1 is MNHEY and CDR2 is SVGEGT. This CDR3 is CASSYDSGVVDTQYF. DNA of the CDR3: TGTGCCAGCAGTTATGATTCTGGGGTTGTCGATACGCAGTATTTT.

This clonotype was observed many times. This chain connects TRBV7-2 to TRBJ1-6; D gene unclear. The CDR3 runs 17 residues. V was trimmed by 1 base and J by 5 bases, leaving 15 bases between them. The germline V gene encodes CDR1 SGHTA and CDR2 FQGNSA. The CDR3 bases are TGTGCCAGCAGCTTAGGGGGTGAGGCAGGCAATAATTCACCCCTCCACTTT. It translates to CASSLGGEAGNNSPLHF.

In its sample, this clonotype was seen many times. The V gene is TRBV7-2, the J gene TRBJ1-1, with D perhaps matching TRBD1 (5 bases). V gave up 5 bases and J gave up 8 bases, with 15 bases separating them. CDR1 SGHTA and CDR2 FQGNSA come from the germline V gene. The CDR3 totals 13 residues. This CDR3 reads CASSLRQPFEAFF. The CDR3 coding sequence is TGTGCCAGCAGCCTTCGACAGCCTTTCGAAGCTTTCTTT.

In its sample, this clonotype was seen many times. The CDR3 reads CASSLNSGYGYTF. The CDR3 DNA reads as TGTGCCAGCAGCCTCAACTCAGGATATGGCTACACCTTC. This rearrangement joins TRBV7-2 to TRBJ1-2; D gene unclear. Germline V gives CDR1 SGHTA, CDR2 FQGNSA. V was shortened by 5 bases and J by 5 bases, with 12 bases between the two germline ends. The CDR3 sequence is 13 residues long.

The CDR3, as DNA: TGTGCCAGCAGCCCTACTCTTACATGGGGTAGCGGGGGCTTACAAAACATTCAGTACTTC. Translated, it gives CASSPTLTWGSGGLQNIQYF. The J gene is TRBJ2-4, the V gene TRBV9; 9 bases are shared with TRBD2. The CDR3 covers 20 residues. Germline loops: CDR1 SGDLS, CDR2 YYNGEE. The J segment lost 5 bases and the V segment lost 4 bases, leaving 22 bases of the junction unmatched.

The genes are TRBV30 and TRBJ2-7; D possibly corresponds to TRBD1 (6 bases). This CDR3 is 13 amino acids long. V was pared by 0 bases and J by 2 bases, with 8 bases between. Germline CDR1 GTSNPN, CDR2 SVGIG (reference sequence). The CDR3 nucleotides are TGTGCCTGGAGTGTAGGGGGTCCCTACGAGCAGTACTTC. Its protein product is CAWSVGGPYEQYF.

The DNA of the CDR3 is TGTGCCTTCAGTCCCGGACAGAATAATGAAAAACTGTTTTTT. It encodes CAFSPGQNNEKLFF. The V and J genes are TRBV30 and TRBJ1-4; D perhaps matches TRBD1 (6 bases). The CDR3 has 14 residues. Per germline, CDR1 GTSNPN and CDR2 SVGIG (reference sequence). Trimming shortened V by 7 bases and J by 4 bases, and 16 bases separated the two germline ends.

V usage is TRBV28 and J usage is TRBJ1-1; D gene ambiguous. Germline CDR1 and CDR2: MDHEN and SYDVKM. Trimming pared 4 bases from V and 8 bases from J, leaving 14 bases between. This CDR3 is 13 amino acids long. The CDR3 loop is CASSSLPDFEAFF. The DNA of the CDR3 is TGTGCCAGCAGTTCTCTCCCCGACTTCGAAGCTTTCTTT.

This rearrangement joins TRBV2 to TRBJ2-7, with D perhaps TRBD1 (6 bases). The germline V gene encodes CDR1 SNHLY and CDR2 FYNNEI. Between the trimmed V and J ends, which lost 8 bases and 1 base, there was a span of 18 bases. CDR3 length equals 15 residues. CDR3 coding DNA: TGTGCCAGCCGTGGTGACTTTGACAGGTCCTACGAGCAGTACTTC. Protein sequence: CASRGDFDRSYEQYF. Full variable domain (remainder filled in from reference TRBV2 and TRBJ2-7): EPEVTQTPSHQVTQMGQEVILRCVPISNHLYFYWYRQILGQKVEFLVSFYNNEISEKSEIFDDQFSVERPDGSNFTLKIRSTKLEDSAMYFCASRGDFDRSYEQYFGPGTRLTVT.

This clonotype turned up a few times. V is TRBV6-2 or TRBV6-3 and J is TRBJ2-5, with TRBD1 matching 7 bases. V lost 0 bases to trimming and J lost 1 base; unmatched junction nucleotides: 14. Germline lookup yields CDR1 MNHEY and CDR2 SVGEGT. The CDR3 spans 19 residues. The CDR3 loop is CASSYSRERSGGGQETQYF. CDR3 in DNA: TGTGCCAGCAGTTACTCGAGGGAACGATCAGGGGGTGGCCAAGAGACCCAGTACTTC.

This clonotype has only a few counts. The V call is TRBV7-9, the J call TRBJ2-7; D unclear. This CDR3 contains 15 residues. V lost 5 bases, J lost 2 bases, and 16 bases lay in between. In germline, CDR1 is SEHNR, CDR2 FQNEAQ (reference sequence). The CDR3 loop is CASSHMGLSPYEQYF. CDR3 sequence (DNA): TGTGCCAGCAGCCATATGGGGTTAAGCCCCTACGAGCAGTACTTC.

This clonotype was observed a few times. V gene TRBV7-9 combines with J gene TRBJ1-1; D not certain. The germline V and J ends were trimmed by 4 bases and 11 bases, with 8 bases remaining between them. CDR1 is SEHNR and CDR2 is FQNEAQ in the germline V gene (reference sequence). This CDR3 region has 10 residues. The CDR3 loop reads CASSSTEAFF. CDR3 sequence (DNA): TGTGCCAGCAGCTCGACGGAGGCTTTCTTT.

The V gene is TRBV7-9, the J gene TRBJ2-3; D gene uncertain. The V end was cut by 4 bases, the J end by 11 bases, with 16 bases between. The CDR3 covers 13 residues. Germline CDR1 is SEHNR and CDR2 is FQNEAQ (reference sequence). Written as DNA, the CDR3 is TGTGCCAGCAGCTCTACTCCGGTTTTCGGGCAGTATTTT. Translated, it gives CASSSTPVFGQYF.

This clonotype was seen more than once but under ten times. The CDR3 loop is CASSLAQGGIYEQYF. In DNA, the CDR3 is TGTGCCAGCAGTTTAGCACAGGGTGGGATCTACGAGCAGTACTTC. The chain has TRBV27 and TRBJ2-7, with D possibly matching TRBD1 (6 bases). Trimming removed 2 bases from V and 3 bases from J, with 14 bases in between. Per germline, CDR1 MNHEY and CDR2 SMNVEV (reference sequence). There are 15 residues in the CDR3.

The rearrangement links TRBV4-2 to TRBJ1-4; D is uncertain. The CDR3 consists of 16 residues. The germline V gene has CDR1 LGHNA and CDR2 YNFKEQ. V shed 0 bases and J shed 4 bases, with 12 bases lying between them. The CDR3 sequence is CASSQEPSTGNEKLFF. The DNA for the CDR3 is TGTGCCAGCAGCCAAGAACCGTCTACCGGTAATGAAAAACTGTTTTTT.

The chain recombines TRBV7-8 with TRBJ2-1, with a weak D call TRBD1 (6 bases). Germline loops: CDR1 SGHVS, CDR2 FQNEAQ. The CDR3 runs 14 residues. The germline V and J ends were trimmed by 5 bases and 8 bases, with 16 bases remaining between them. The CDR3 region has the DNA TGTGCCAGCAGCCCCTACCGGGACAATGATGAGCAGTTCTTC. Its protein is CASSPYRDNDEQFF.

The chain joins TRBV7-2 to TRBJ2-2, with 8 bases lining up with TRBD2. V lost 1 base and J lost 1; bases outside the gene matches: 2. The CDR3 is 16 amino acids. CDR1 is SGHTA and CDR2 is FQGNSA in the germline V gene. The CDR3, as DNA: TGTGCCAGCAGCTTAGAAGCGGGGGTGAACACCGGGGAGCTGTTTTTT. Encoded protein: CASSLEAGVNTGELFF.

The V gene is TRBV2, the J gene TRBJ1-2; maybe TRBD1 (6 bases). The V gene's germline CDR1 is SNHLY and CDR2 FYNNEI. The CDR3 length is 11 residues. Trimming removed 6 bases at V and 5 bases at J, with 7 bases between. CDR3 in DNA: TGTGCCAGCAGAGGACAGTATGGCTACACCTTC. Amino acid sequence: CASRGQYGYTF.

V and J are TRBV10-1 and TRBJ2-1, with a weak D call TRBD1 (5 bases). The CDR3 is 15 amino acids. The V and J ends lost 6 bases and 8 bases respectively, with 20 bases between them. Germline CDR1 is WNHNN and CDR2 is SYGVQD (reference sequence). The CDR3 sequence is CASSPGYRSEDEQFF. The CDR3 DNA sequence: TGCGCCAGCAGCCCAGGGTATCGAAGCGAGGATGAGCAGTTCTTC.

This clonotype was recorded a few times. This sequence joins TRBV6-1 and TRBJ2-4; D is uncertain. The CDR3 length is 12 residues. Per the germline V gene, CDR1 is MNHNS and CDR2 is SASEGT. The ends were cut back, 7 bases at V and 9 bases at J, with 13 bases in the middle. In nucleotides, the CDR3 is TGTGCCAGCACCCAAGTCTATGGCATTCAGTACTTC. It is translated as CASTQVYGIQYF.

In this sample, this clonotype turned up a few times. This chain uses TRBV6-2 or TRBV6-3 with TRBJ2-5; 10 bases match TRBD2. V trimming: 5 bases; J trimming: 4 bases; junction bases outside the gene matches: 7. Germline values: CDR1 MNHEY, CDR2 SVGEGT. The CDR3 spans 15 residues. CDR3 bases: TGTGCCAGCAGTATTCGAGCGGGGGGGCGAGAGACCCAGTACTTC. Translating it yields CASSIRAGGRETQYF.